Listed here are 4 T cell receptor beta chains from one sample, sequenced in a study of CD8 T cells in Susac syndrome. Random hexamers were used to reverse transcribe an amount of roughly 0.5 to 1 ug RNA. TCRdb re-called the immunoSEQ multiplex PCR reads with MiXCR, one entry per CDR3 protein. Among around 150,000 distinct CDR3 sequences listed, about 95% were seen once. The specimen was CD4+ T cells from PBMCs. These receptor sequences come from a human donor with multiple sclerosis.

The chain is built from TRBV3-1 and TRBJ2-1; 9 bases align to TRBD2. V shed 4 bases, J shed 5 bases, and the junction held 9 bases outside the gene matches. The CDR3 runs 16 residues. Germline V gene sequence: CDR1 LGHDT, CDR2 YNNKEL (reference sequence). CDR3 protein: CASSLPVAGGHNEQFF. CDR3 bases: TGTGCCAGCAGCCTTCCCGTTGCGGGGGGGCACAATGAGCAGTTCTTC.

This clonotype showed up just once. The chain links TRBV7-6 to TRBJ2-3, with TRBD2 matching over 7 bases. Looked up from germline, CDR1 is SGHVS and CDR2 is FNYEAQ. CDR3 length equals 12 residues. V was clipped by 5 bases and J by 10 bases; unmatched bases: 6. The chain's CDR3 is CASSGGGVPQYF. The CDR3 nucleotides are TGTGCCAGCAGCGGTGGGGGGGTCCCGCAGTATTTT.

The chain links TRBV29-1 to TRBJ2-7, with a tentative D call TRBD1 (5 bases). Germline assignment: CDR1 SQVTM and CDR2 ANQGSEA. The ends were cut back, 6 bases at V and 2 bases at J, with 11 bases in the middle. The length of the CDR3 is 12 residues. The CDR3 sequence: CSVTNRPYEQYF. The CDR3, as DNA: TGCAGCGTCACGAACAGGCCCTACGAGCAGTACTTC.

The chain recombines TRBV19 with TRBJ1-1; 7 nucleotides match TRBD1. The CDR3 sequence is 15 residues long. CDR1 LNHDA and CDR2 SQIVND come from the germline V gene (reference sequence). V gave up 4 bases and J gave up 1 base; unmatched junction bases: 6. The CDR3 DNA reads as TGTGCCAGTAGTACGACGGGACAGACGAACACTGAAGCTTTCTTT. Translated, it gives CASSTTGQTNTEAFF.